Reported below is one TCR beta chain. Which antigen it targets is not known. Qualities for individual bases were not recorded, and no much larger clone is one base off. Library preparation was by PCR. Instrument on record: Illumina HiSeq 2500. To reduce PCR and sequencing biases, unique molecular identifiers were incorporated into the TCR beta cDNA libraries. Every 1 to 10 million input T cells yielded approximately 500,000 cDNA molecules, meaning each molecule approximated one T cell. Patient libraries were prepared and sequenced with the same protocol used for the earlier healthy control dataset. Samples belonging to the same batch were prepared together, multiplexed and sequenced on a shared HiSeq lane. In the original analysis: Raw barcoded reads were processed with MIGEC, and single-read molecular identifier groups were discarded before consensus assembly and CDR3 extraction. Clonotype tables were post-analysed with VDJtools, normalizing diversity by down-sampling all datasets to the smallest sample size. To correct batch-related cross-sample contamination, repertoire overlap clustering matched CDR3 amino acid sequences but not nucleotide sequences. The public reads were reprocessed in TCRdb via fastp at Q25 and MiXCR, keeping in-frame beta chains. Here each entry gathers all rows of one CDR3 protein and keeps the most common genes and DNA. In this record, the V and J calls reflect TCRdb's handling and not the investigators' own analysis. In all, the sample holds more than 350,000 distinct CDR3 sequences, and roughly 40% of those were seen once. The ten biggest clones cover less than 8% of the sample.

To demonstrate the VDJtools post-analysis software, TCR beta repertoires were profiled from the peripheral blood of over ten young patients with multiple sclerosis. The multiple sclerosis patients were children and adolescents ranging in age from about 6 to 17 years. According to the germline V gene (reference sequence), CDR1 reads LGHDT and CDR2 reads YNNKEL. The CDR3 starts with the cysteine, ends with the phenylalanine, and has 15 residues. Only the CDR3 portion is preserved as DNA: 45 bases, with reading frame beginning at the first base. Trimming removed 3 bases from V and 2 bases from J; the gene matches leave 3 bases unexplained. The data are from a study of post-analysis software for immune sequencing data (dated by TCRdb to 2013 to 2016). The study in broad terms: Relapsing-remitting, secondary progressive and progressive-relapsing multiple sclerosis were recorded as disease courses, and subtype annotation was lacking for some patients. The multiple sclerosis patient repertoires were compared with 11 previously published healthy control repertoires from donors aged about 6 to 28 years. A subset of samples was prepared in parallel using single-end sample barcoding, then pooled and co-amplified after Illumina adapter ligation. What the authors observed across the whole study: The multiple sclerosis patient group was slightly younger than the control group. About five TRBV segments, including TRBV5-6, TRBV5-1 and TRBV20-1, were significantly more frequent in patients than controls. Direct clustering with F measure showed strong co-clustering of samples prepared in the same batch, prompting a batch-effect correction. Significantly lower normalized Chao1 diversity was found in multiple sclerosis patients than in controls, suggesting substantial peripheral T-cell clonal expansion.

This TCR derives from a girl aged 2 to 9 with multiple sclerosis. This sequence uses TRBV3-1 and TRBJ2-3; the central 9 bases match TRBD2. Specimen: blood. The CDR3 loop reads CASSQIAGVTDTQYF. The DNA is TGTGCCAGCAGCCAGATAGCGGGGGTCACAGATACGCAGTATTTT.